Below, 32 T cell receptor beta chains from the same sample are listed, as sequenced in a study of OX40 agonist ivuxolimab in advanced cancers. Clones were read by immunoSEQ multiplex PCR, and TCRdb kept only the in-frame ones, dropping some. The sample contains 33,000 or so clones, about 90% of which appear only once. The source was CD4+ or CD8+ T cells sorted from blood, collected in a trial of the OX40 agonist ivuxolimab. The origin of the receptors is an adult with an advanced solid tumor such as melanoma, head and neck, liver or kidney cancer.

This chain links TRBV4-2 with TRBJ2-1; the D gene is possibly TRBD2 (5 bases). The V gene's germline CDR1 is LGHNA and CDR2 YNFKEQ. CDR3 length: 14 residues. V was clipped by 4 bases and J by 3 bases, with 10 bases between them. This CDR3 reads CASSPTRDYNEQFF. The CDR3 nucleotides read TGTGCCAGCAGCCCTACTCGGGACTACAATGAGCAGTTCTTC.

The CDR3, as DNA: TGTGCCAGCAGTCGAGGGGGCGGACAGGGTAATGCTGGGGCCAACGTCCTGACTTTC. Protein product: CASSRGGGQGNAGANVLTF. The chain recombines TRBV27 with TRBJ2-6; TRBD1 matches at 8 bases. J gave up 2 bases and V 5 bases, and 14 bases lay outside the gene matches. The V gene's germline CDR1 is MNHEY and CDR2 SMNVEV (reference sequence). The CDR3 has 19 amino acids.

The chain combines TRBV6-1 with TRBJ1-2, with TRBD1 matching over 8 bases. CDR1 and CDR2 (germline): MNHNS, SASEGT. V lost 4 bases, J lost 8 bases, and 6 bases stayed unmatched. CDR3 length equals 13 residues. The DNA of the CDR3 is TGTGCCAGCAGTGCCGGGACAGGCGTCGGCTACACCTTC. Its translation is CASSAGTGVGYTF.

The chain is built from TRBV5-1 and TRBJ2-3, with 9 bases matching TRBD2. The V gene's germline CDR1 is SGHRS and CDR2 YFSETQ. The CDR3 length is 17 residues. V trimming: 3 bases; J trimming: 5 bases; junction bases outside the gene matches: 13. The CDR3 DNA reads as TGCGCCAGCAGCTGGCGGCTGGCGGGAGGGGGAGAAGATACGCAGTATTTT. Its protein is CASSWRLAGGGEDTQYF.

The gene calls are TRBV25-1 and TRBJ2-2, with 7 bases identical to TRBD1. The CDR3 is made up of 16 amino acids. The V gene's germline CDR1 is MGHDK and CDR2 SYGVNS. The V gene end was trimmed by 3 bases and the J gene end by 5 bases; junction bases not matched to a gene: 9. The CDR3 loop reads CASSDPRDSRTGELFF. The CDR3 coding sequence is TGTGCCAGCAGTGACCCTCGGGACAGTAGAACCGGGGAGCTGTTTTTT.

V is TRBV6-4 and J is TRBJ2-2; D may be TRBD2 (7 bases). Germline V gene data show CDR1 as MRHNA and CDR2 as SNTAGT. The V end was cut by 2 bases, the J end by 4 bases, with 11 bases between. The CDR3 runs 15 residues. The CDR3 bases are TGTGCCAGCAGTGACATAGGGGGGGTCACCGGGGAGCTGTTTTTT. The encoded protein is CASSDIGGVTGELFF.

This clone was found once. CDR3 DNA sequence: TGTGCCAGCAGTTTGGGGACAGGGGGCGCATATGAGACCCAGTACTTC. Translated: CASSLGTGGAYETQYF. This chain links TRBV28 with TRBJ2-5; 12 positions agree with TRBD1. Germline loops: CDR1 MDHEN, CDR2 SYDVKM. The length of the CDR3 is 16 residues. The ends lost 3 bases at V and 5 bases at J; junction bases unmatched: 7.

This clone was recorded only once. The rearrangement joins TRBV6-4 to TRBJ2-3; 11 bases match TRBD2. The ends lost 6 bases at V and 0 bases at J; junction bases unmatched: 2. Germline CDR1 is MRHNA and CDR2 is SNTAGT. This CDR3 spans 15 amino acids. Here the CDR3 reads CASSRLAGSTDTQYF. The CDR3 nucleotides read TGTGCCAGCAGCCGACTAGCGGGGAGCACAGATACGCAGTATTTT.

The V call is TRBV4-2, the J call TRBJ2-1; 7 bases align to TRBD2. V lost 4 bases, J lost 3 bases, and 12 bases stayed unmatched. The CDR3 contains 17 residues. The V gene's germline CDR1 is LGHNA and CDR2 YNFKEQ. CDR3 region: CASSRETSRAIYNEQFF. CDR3 nucleotides: TGTGCCAGCAGCCGTGAGACTAGCCGCGCCATCTACAATGAGCAGTTCTTC.

This chain links TRBV28 with TRBJ2-5; TRBD2 matches 13 bases. This CDR3 contains 19 residues. Germline V lookup: CDR1 MDHEN, CDR2 SYDVKM. Germline trimming cut 5 bases from V and 2 bases from J; bases unmatched to any gene: 14. The CDR3 region has the DNA TGTGCCAGCAGTGCCCCGCGGACTAGCGGGAGTAGGAGACAAGAGACCCAGTACTTC. This gives the protein CASSAPRTSGSRRQETQYF. The full variable domain, in which reference TRBV28 and TRBJ2-5 provide the parts outside the CDR3, is DVKVTQSSRYLVKRTGEKVFLECVQDMDHENMFWYRQDPGLGLRLIYFSYDVKMKEKGDIPEGYSVSREKKERFSLILESASTNQTSMYLCASSAPRTSGSRRQETQYFGPGTRLLVL.

This clone has a single count. The chain employs TRBV5-1 and TRBJ1-5; D remains ambiguous. Between the trimmed V and J ends, which lost 0 bases and 8 bases, there was a span of 9 bases. This CDR3 region has 13 residues. CDR1 SGHRS and CDR2 YFSETQ come from the germline V gene. This CDR3 is CASSLAPLEPQHF. In DNA form, the CDR3 reads TGCGCCAGCAGCTTGGCCCCCCTAGAGCCCCAGCATTTT.

Here the CDR3 DNA reads TGTGCCAGCTCACCCCTTACGGGACAGGGGTTAAACGAGCAGTACTTC. Translated, it gives CASSPLTGQGLNEQYF. J is TRBJ2-7 and V is TRBV18; 10 positions match TRBD1. The junction had 10 bases not matched to a gene; V was cut back by 3 bases and J by 5 bases. The germline V gene encodes CDR1 KGHSH and CDR2 LQKENI. The CDR3 is 16 residues long.

This chain uses TRBV7-2 with TRBJ2-2; D gene unclear. Germline V gene data show CDR1 as SGHTA and CDR2 as FQGNSA. V was clipped by 0 bases and J by 6 bases, with 11 bases between them. CDR3 size: 15 residues. Here the CDR3 DNA reads TGTGCCAGCAGCTTAGCGAGGTCTTCTTCCGGGGAGCTGTTTTTT. This gives the protein CASSLARSSSGELFF.

This clone has a single count. The chain uses TRBV6-1 and TRBJ2-7; 10 bases align to TRBD1. Germline V gives CDR1 MNHNS, CDR2 SASEGT. The V segment lost 5 bases and the J segment 4 bases; nucleotides outside the gene matches: 8. This CDR3 is built from 15 residues. CDR3 in DNA: TGTGCCAGCAGTCTAGCCGGGACAGGGGAGTACGAGCAGTACTTC. This sequence encodes CASSLAGTGEYEQYF.

The V gene is TRBV6-5, the J gene TRBJ2-7; 9 positions agree with TRBD2. The CDR3 loop spans 14 amino acids. V shed 6 bases and J 7 bases; nucleotides not matched to a gene: 10. The germline CDR1 and CDR2 sequences are MNHEY and SVGAGI. For the CDR3, the DNA is TGTGCCAGCAGGTCGTTAGCGGGAGAGGAAGAGCAGTACTTC. This encodes CASRSLAGEEEQYF.

The rearrangement uses TRBV13 and TRBJ2-1; D possibly matches TRBD1 or TRBD2 (5 bases each). Trimming took off 4 bases at V and 4 bases at J, with 14 bases between the two ends. CDR1 and CDR2 from the germline V gene are PRHDT and FYEKMQ (reference sequence). The CDR3 covers 15 residues. Written as DNA, the CDR3 is TGTGCCAGCAGCTCGAACCGGGACCTATACAATGAGCAGTTCTTC. Its protein product is CASSSNRDLYNEQFF.

The chain recombines TRBV21-1 with TRBJ2-5; no check of the table's D call, TRBD2, against the DNA was made. TRBV21-1 constitutes a pseudogene. This CDR3 is built from 13 residues. The CDR3 sequence: CASSWGGRETQYF. For the CDR3, the DNA is TGTGCCAGCAGCTGGGGGGGTAGGGAGACCCAGTACTTC.

This sequence joins TRBV14 and TRBJ2-3; TRBD2 might be the D (7 bases). V dropped 3 bases and J dropped 3 bases, with 13 bases sitting between them. The germline V gene encodes CDR1 SGHDN and CDR2 FVKESK. The CDR3 runs 15 residues. The CDR3 DNA reads TGTGCCAGCAGCCACCAGGGGAGGGGAACAGATACGCAGTATTTT. It yields the protein CASSHQGRGTDTQYF. Based on the CDR3 plus reference TRBV14 and TRBJ2-3, the full variable domain is EAGVTQFPSHSVIEKGQTVTLRCDPISGHDNLYWYRRVMGKEIKFLLHFVKESKQDESGMPNNRFLAERTGGTYSTLKVQPAELEDSGVYFCASSHQGRGTDTQYFGPGTRLTVL.

V is TRBV5-1 and J is TRBJ1-2; a possible D gene is TRBD1 (6 bases). V gave up 7 bases and J gave up 8 bases, with 18 bases separating them. Germline CDR1 SGHRS, CDR2 YFSETQ. The CDR3 covers 13 residues. The DNA for the CDR3 is TGCGCCAGCTACGACAGGACTTGGGAGGGCTACACCTTC. Translation gives CASYDRTWEGYTF.

This rearrangement joins TRBV5-1 to TRBJ2-1; D uncertain. V lost 0 bases and J 8 bases, leaving 12 bases between the germline ends. Germline CDR1 reads SGHRS; CDR2 reads YFSETQ. The CDR3 length is 14 residues. CDR3 in DNA: TGCGCCAGCAGCTTGGAGGGCGTAGACGATGAGCAGTTCTTC. Amino acid sequence: CASSLEGVDDEQFF. The variable domain in full, with the rest retrieved from reference TRBV5-1 and TRBJ2-1, is KAGVTQTPRYLIKTRGQQVTLSCSPISGHRSVSWYQQTPGQGLQFLFEYFSETQRNKGNFPGRFSGRQFSNSRSEMNVSTLELGDSALYLCASSLEGVDDEQFFGPGTRLTVL.

The CDR3 region has the DNA TGTGCCAGCAGTGATGCCAAATCCCCCCGGATGAATACCGGGGAGCTGTTTTTT. Residues: CASSDAKSPRMNTGELFF. This rearrangement joins TRBV6-1 to TRBJ2-2, with no clear D. Germline lookup yields CDR1 MNHNS and CDR2 SASEGT. The germline V and J ends were trimmed by 3 bases and 5 bases, with 22 bases remaining between them. This CDR3 has 18 residues.

This sequence joins TRBV5-1 and TRBJ1-3; D ambiguous. The CDR3 is made up of 14 amino acids. Germline V gene sequence: CDR1 SGHRS, CDR2 YFSETQ. The germline V and J ends were trimmed by 0 bases and 4 bases, with 8 bases remaining between them. CDR3 region: CASSLAGYGNTIYF. CDR3 nucleotide sequence: TGCGCCAGCAGCTTGGCGGGGTACGGAAACACCATATATTTT.

The rearrangement links TRBV6-5 to TRBJ2-1; D is tentatively TRBD1 or TRBD2 (5 bases each). Trimming removed 6 bases at V and 4 bases at J, with 13 bases between. This CDR3 contains 14 residues. The germline gives CDR1 MNHEY, CDR2 SVGAGI. The CDR3 nucleotides read TGTGCCAGCAGCAAAAATGGGGGATACAATGAGCAGTTCTTC. Protein sequence: CASSKNGGYNEQFF.

The chain joins TRBV2 to TRBJ2-1; either TRBD1 or TRBD2 may fit D (5 bases each). V was shortened by 2 bases and J by 6 bases, with 11 bases between the two germline ends. This CDR3 has 14 residues. The germline V gene has CDR1 SNHLY and CDR2 FYNNEI. CDR3 protein: CASSEPDGTNEQFF. The CDR3 DNA reads as TGTGCCAGCAGTGAACCGGACGGGACCAATGAGCAGTTCTTC.

This clone showed up just once. The rearrangement uses TRBV27 and TRBJ2-7, with 10 nucleotides matching TRBD2. J lost 7 bases, V lost 4 bases, and 4 bases had no gene match. This CDR3 has 13 residues. Per the germline V gene, CDR1 is MNHEY and CDR2 is SMNVEV (reference sequence). Here the CDR3 reads CASSSSGSWEQYF. As DNA, the CDR3 is TGTGCCAGCAGTTCTAGCGGGAGCTGGGAGCAGTACTTC.

The chain couples TRBV11-3 to TRBJ2-3; D is uncertain. The CDR3 is 13 amino acids. V was cut by 5 bases and J by 1 base, with 7 bases left in between. In germline, CDR1 is SGHNT, CDR2 YENEEA. CDR3 protein: CASSTDGTDTQYF. CDR3 nucleotides: TGTGCCAGCAGCACGGACGGCACAGATACGCAGTATTTT. The entire variable domain, with the rest obtained from reference TRBV11-3 and TRBJ2-3, is as follows: EAGVVQSPRYKIIEKKQPVAFWCNPISGHNTLYWYLQNLGQGPELLIRYENEEAVDDSQLPKDRFSAERLKGVDSTLKIQPAELGDSAVYLCASSTDGTDTQYFGPGTRLTVL.

The chain is built from TRBV19 and TRBJ2-4, with TRBD2 identical over 12 bases. CDR3 size: 15 residues. Germline trimming cut 6 bases from V and 8 bases from J; bases unmatched to any gene: 8. CDR1 is LNHDA and CDR2 is SQIVND in the germline V gene (reference sequence). The CDR3 nucleotides read TGTGCCAGTAGCGCGTCTAGCGGGAGGGGGGACATTCAGTACTTC. It yields the protein CASSASSGRGDIQYF.

This chain joins TRBV6-4 and TRBJ1-5; D is unclear. The CDR3 has 15 residues. Deletions cut 3 bases from V and 5 bases from J, with 14 bases between. Germline V gene sequence: CDR1 MRHNA, CDR2 SNTAGT. The CDR3 region has the DNA TGTGCCAGCAGTGAAGAGGGCAGTGGTCATCAGCCCCAGCATTTT. Protein sequence: CASSEEGSGHQPQHF.

The V call is TRBV6-1, the J call TRBJ1-5, with 8 positions matching TRBD1. Per the germline V gene, CDR1 is MNHNS and CDR2 is SASEGT. V was pared by 2 bases and J by 7 bases, with 10 bases of the junction left unmatched. This CDR3 contains 16 residues. In DNA form, the CDR3 reads TGTGCCAGCAGTGAACAGGGGGCAAATTTCTGGCAGCCCCAGCATTTT. Protein sequence: CASSEQGANFWQPQHF.

In this sample, this clone turned up a few times. This sequence joins TRBV18 and TRBJ2-5; weak D call: TRBD1 (6 bases). Trimming left V 5 bases short and J 2 bases short, with 12 bases between. CDR3 length: 14 residues. Germline-derived CDR1 and CDR2 are KGHSH and LQKENI. CDR3 protein: CASSDRTSQETQYF. CDR3 sequence (DNA): TGTGCCAGCTCAGACAGGACTTCGCAAGAGACCCAGTACTTC.

Concerning this clone itself: The junction and the germline gene differ at one end; a read error may be behind it. V is TRBV7-7 and J is TRBJ2-2, with 10 bases matching TRBD2. The V gene's germline CDR1 is SSHAT and CDR2 FNYEAQ (reference sequence). This CDR3 is built from 17 residues. CDR3 sequence: CASSLGSGLAVGGELFF. The CDR3 DNA reads as TGTGCTAGCAGCTTAGGGTCCGGACTAGCGGTCGGCGGGGAGCTGTTTTTT.

V is TRBV7-2 and J is TRBJ2-1; 7 nucleotides match TRBD1. Germline values: CDR1 SGHTA, CDR2 FQGNSA. J lost 8 bases, V lost 1 base, and 5 bases had no gene match. The CDR3 is 14 residues long. The CDR3 DNA is TGTGCCAGCAGCTTAGAGATAGGGGGCGATGAGCAGTTCTTC. It yields the protein CASSLEIGGDEQFF. The whole variable domain, filled in from reference TRBV7-2 and TRBJ2-1, reads GAGVSQSPSNKVTEKGKDVELRCDPISGHTALYWYRQSLGQGLEFLIYFQGNSAPDKSGLPSDRFSAERTGGSVSTLTIQRTQQEDSAVYLCASSLEIGGDEQFFGPGTRLTVL.